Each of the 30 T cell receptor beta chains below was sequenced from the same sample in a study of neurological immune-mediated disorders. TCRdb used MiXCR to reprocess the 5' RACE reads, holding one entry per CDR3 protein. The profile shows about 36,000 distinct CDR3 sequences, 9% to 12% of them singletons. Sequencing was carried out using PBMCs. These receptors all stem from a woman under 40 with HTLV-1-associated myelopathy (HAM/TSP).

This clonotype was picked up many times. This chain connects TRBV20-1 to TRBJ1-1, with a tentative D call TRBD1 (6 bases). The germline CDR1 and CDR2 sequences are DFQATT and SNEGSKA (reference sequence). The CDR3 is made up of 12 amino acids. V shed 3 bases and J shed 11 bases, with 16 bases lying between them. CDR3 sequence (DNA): TGCAGTGCTAGTGGCCGGTCAGGGGAGGCTTTCTTT. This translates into CSASGRSGEAFF.

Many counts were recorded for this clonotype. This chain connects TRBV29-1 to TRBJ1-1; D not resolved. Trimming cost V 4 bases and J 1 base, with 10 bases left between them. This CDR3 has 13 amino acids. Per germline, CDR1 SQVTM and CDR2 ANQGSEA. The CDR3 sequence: CSVGLSGNTEAFF. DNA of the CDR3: TGCAGCGTTGGTTTGTCGGGGAACACTGAAGCTTTCTTT.

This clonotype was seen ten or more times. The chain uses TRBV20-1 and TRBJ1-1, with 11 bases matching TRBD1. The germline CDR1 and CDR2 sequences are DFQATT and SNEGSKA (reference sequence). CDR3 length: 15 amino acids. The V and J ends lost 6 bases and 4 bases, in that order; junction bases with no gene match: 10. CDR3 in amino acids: CSAPGQGAGGTEAFF. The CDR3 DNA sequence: TGCAGTGCACCCGGACAGGGGGCGGGTGGCACTGAAGCTTTCTTT.

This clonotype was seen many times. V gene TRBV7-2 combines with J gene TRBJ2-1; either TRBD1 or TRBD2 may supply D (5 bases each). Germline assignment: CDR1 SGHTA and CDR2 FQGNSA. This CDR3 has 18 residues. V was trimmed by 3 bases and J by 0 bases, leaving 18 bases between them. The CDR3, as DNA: TGTGCCAGCAGCTTGGCCGGGACCCGCTCCAGCTCCTACAATGAGCAGTTCTTC. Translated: CASSLAGTRSSSYNEQFF.

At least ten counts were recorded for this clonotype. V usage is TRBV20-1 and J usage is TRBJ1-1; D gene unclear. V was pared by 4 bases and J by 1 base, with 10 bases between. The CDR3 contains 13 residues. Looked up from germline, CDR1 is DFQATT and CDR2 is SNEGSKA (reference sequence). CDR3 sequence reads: CSATPQRNTEAFF. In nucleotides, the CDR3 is TGCAGTGCTACCCCTCAGAGGAACACTGAAGCTTTCTTT.

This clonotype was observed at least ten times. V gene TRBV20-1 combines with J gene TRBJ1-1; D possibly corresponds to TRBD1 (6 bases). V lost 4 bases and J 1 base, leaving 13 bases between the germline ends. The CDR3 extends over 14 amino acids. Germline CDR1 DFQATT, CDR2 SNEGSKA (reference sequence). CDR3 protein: CSATRGGSNTEAFF. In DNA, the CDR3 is TGCAGTGCTACCCGAGGGGGTTCGAACACTGAAGCTTTCTTT.

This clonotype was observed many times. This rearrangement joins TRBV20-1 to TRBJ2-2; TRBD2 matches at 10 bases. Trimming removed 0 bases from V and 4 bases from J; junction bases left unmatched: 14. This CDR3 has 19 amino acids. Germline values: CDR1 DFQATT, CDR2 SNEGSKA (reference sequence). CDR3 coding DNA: TGCAGTGCTAGAGATAGGATCCCTAGCGGGGGCCAGGGCACCGGGGAGCTGTTTTTT. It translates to CSARDRIPSGGQGTGELFF.

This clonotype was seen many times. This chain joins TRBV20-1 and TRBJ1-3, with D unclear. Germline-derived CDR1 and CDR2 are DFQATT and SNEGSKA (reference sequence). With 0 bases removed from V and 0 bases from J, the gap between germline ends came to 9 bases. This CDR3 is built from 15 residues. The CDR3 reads CSARDPRFSGNTIYF. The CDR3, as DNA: TGCAGTGCTAGAGATCCCCGGTTCTCTGGAAACACCATATATTTT.

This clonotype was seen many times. The CDR3, as DNA: TGTGCCATCGGGGAGGGGGTCGGCACTGAAGCTTTCTTT. Amino acid sequence: CAIGEGVGTEAFF. The chain combines TRBV10-3 with TRBJ1-1, with a tentative D call TRBD1 (6 bases). V lost 8 bases and J lost 4, with 14 bases in between. CDR3 length: 13 residues. Germline V gene data show CDR1 as ENHRY and CDR2 as SYGVKD.

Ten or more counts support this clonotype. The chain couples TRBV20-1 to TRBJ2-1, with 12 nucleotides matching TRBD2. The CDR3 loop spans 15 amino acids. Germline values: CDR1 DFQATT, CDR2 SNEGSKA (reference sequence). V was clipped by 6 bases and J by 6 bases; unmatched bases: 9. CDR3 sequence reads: CSAHVLAGGVNEQFF. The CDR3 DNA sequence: TGCAGTGCCCACGTGCTAGCGGGGGGGGTCAATGAGCAGTTCTTC.

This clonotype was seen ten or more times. CDR3 sequence (DNA): TGCAGTGCTAGAGACCCATCAAGGGGGGACACTAACATTCAGTACTTC. Encoded protein: CSARDPSRGDTNIQYF. This sequence joins TRBV20-1 and TRBJ2-4; D may correspond to TRBD1 or TRBD2 (6 bases each). This CDR3 is 16 amino acids long. Germline V gene data show CDR1 as DFQATT and CDR2 as SNEGSKA (reference sequence). The germline V and J ends were trimmed by 0 bases and 7 bases, with 19 bases remaining between them.

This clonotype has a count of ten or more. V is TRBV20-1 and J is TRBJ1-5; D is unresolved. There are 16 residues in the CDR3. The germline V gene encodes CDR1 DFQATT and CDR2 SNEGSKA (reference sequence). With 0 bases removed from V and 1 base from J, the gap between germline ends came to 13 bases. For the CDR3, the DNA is TGCAGTGCTAGAGATCCGGCGCACAGAAGCAATCAGCCCCAGCATTTT. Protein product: CSARDPAHRSNQPQHF.

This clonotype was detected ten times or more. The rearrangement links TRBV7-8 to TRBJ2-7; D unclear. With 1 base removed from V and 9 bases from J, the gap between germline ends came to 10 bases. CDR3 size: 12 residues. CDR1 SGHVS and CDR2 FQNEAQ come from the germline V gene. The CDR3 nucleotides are TGTGCCAGCAGCTTAGATTTAGGGCTGCAGTACTTC. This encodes CASSLDLGLQYF.

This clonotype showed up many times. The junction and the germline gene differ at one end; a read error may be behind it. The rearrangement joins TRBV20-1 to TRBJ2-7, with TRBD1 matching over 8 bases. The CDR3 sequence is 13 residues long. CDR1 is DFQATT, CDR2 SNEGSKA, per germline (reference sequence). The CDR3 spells CSTSGTGGKEQYF. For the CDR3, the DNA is TGCAGTACTAGTGGCACAGGGGGTAAAGAGCAGTACTTC.

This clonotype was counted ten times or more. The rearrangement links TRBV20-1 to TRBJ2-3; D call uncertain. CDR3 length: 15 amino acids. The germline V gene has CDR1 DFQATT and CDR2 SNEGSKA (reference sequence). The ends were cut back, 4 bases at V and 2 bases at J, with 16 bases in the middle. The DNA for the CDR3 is TGCAGTGCTATCTCTCCGCGGACCAACACAGATACGCAGTATTTT. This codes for CSAISPRTNTDTQYF.

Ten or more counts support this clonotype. CDR3 sequence: CASSNQGREEKLFF. The DNA of the CDR3 is TGTGCCAGCAGCAACCAGGGACGGGAGGAAAAACTGTTTTTT. The rearrangement links TRBV7-9 to TRBJ1-4, with D tentatively TRBD1 (5 bases). Deletions cut 5 bases from V and 8 bases from J, with 15 bases between. CDR1 and CDR2 from the germline V gene are SEHNR and FQNEAQ (reference sequence). This CDR3 spans 14 amino acids.

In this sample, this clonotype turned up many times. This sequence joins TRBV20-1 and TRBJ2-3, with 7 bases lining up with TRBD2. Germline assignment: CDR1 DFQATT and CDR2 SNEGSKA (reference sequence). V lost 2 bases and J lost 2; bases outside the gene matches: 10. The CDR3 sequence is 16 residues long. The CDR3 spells CSARLPLAANTDTQYF. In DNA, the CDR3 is TGCAGTGCTAGACTACCGCTAGCGGCAAACACAGATACGCAGTATTTT.

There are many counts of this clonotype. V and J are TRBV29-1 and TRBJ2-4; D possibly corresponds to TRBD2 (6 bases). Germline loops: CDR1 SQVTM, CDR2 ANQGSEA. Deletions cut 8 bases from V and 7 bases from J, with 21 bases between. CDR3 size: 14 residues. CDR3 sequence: CSTLLLGGGNIQYF. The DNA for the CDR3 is TGCAGCACCCTACTATTGGGGGGTGGGAACATTCAGTACTTC.

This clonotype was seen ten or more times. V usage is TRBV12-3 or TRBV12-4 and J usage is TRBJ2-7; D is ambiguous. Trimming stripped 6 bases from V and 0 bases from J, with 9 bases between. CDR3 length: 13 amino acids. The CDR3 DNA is TGTGCCAGCAGCCTGGCCAGCTCCTACGAGCAGTACTTC. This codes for CASSLASSYEQYF.

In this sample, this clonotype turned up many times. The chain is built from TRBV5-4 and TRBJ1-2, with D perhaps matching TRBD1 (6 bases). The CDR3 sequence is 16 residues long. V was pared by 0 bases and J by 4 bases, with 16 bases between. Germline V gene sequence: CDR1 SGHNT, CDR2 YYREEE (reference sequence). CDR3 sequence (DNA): TGTGCCAGCAGCTTGGCAGGTGACCAGGGGATCTATGGCTACACCTTC. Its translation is CASSLAGDQGIYGYTF.

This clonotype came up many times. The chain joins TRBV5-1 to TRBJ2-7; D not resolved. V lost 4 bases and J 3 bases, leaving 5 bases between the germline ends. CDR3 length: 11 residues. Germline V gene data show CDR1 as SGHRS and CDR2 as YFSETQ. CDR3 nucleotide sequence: TGCGCCAGCAGCGGAAGCTACGAGCAGTACTTC. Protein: CASSGSYEQYF.

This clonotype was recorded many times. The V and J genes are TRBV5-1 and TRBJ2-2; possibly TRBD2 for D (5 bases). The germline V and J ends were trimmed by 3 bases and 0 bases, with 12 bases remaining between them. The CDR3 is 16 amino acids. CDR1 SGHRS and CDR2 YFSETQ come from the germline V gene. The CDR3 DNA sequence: TGCGCCAGCAGCTCAGGACTGTACGCGAACACCGGGGAGCTGTTTTTT. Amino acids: CASSSGLYANTGELFF.

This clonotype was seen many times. The CDR3 region is CSARDTGGYGYTF. Here the CDR3 DNA reads TGCAGTGCTAGAGATACCGGGGGGTATGGCTACACCTTC. The chain couples TRBV20-1 to TRBJ1-2, with D tentatively TRBD1 (5 bases). Germline values: CDR1 DFQATT, CDR2 SNEGSKA (reference sequence). Trimming took off 0 bases at V and 5 bases at J, with 10 bases between the two ends. The CDR3 totals 13 residues.

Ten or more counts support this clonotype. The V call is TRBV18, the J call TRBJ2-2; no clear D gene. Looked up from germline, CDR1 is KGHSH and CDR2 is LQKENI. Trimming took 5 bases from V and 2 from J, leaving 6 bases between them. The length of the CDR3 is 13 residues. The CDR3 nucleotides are TGTGCCAGCTCAGCGACTAACACCGGGGAGCTGTTTTTT. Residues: CASSATNTGELFF.

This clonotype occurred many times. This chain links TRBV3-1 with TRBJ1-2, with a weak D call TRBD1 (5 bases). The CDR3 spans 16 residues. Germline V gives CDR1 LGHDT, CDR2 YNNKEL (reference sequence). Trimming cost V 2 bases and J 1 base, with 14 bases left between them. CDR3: CASSQKWGGNNYGYTF. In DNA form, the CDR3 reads TGTGCCAGCAGCCAAAAGTGGGGCGGTAATAACTATGGCTACACCTTC.

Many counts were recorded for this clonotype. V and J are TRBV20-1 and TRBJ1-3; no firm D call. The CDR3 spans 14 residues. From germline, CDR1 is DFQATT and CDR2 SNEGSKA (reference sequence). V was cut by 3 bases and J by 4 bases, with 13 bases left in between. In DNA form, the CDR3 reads TGCAGTGCTAGTGCACAAGAGCGAGGAAACACCATATATTTT. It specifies CSASAQERGNTIYF.

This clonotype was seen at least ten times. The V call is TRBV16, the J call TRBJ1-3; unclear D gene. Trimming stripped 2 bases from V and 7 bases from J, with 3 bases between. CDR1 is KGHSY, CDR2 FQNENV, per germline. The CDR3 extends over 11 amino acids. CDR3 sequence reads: CASSQGNTIYF. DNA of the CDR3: TGTGCCAGCAGCCAAGGGAACACCATATATTTT.

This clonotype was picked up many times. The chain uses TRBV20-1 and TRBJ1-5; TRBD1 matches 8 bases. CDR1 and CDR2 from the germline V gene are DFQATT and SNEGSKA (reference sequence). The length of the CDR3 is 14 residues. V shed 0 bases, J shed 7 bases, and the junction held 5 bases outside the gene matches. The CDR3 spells CSAREGTGRQPQHF. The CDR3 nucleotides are TGCAGTGCTAGAGAGGGGACAGGCAGGCAGCCCCAGCATTTT.

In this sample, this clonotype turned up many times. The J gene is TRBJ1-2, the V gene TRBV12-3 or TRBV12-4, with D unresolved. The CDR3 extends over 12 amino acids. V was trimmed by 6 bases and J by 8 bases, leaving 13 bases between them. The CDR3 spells CASSSRTRGYTF. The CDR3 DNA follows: TGTGCCAGCAGCTCCAGGACGCGAGGCTACACCTTC.

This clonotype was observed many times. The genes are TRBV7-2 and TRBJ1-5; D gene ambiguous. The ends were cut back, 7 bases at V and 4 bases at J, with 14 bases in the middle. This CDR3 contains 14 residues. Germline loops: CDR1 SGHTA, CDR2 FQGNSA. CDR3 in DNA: TGTGCCAGCACCCTAGTAAGGGATAATCAGCCCCAGCATTTT. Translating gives CASTLVRDNQPQHF.